Each of the 13 T cell receptor beta chains below was sequenced from the same sample in a study of cytomegalovirus exposure and HLA in healthy donors (dated by TCRdb to 2016 to 2017). The library was obtained by the immunoSEQ multiplex PCR assay. TCRdb retrieved this table from immuneACCESS and kept in-frame rearrangements only. Not all clones are present; in checked studies, unresolved V genes account for under half, and no reason is known for the remainder. Here the sample has 200,000 to 250,000 clones; roughly 84% occur a single time. The ten largest account for about 2% of the sample. The sample taken for sequencing was PBMCs. All receptors come from a woman between 18 and 30 years old in good health and CMV-seropositive.

The chain is built from TRBV4-2 and TRBJ2-7, with D maybe TRBD2 (5 bases). The germline V gene has CDR1 LGHNA and CDR2 YNFKEQ. Between the trimmed V and J ends, which lost 3 bases and 0 bases, there was a span of 15 bases. The CDR3 consists of 16 residues. The CDR3 sequence is CASSQGDRDFSYEQYF. DNA of the CDR3: TGTGCCAGCAGCCAGGGAGACCGGGATTTCTCCTACGAGCAGTACTTC.

The chain joins TRBV7-8 to TRBJ2-1; TRBD1 agrees at 8 bases. This CDR3 is 12 amino acids long. Germline loops: CDR1 SGHVS, CDR2 FQNEAQ. V lost 5 bases to trimming and J lost 14 bases; unmatched junction nucleotides: 8. The CDR3 is CASSGQGALKFF. Here the CDR3 DNA reads TGTGCCAGCAGCGGGCAGGGGGCCCTCAAGTTCTTC.

The chain employs TRBV21-1 and TRBJ2-3; TRBD2 reflects the table's D call only, with no check against the DNA. TRBV21-1 is an annotated pseudogene. The CDR3 sequence is 16 residues long. CDR3 bases: TGTGCCAGCAAGGGGGGGATCCAGCGGTACACAGATACGCAGTATTTT. Translation gives CASKGGIQRYTDTQYF.

This clone was counted a single time. The genes are TRBV6-5 and TRBJ2-1; TRBD2 might be the D (6 bases). Deletions cut 2 bases from V and 7 bases from J, with 9 bases between. This CDR3 comprises 13 residues. Germline V gene lookup returns CDR1 MNHEY and CDR2 SVGAGI. Here the CDR3 reads CASSYRGRNEQFF. The CDR3 nucleotides read TGTGCCAGCAGTTACCGGGGGAGGAATGAGCAGTTCTTC.

J is TRBJ2-7 and V is TRBV28; tentative D call: TRBD1 (6 bases). This CDR3 has 12 amino acids. Trimming pared 6 bases from V and 6 bases from J, leaving 12 bases between. CDR1 is MDHEN and CDR2 is SYDVKM in the germline V gene. CDR3 DNA: TGTGCCAGCAGCCTATTGACAGGCGAGCAGTACTTC. As protein: CASSLLTGEQYF.

The J gene is TRBJ1-5, the V gene TRBV6-5; tentative D call: TRBD1 (5 bases). The V gene's germline CDR1 is MNHEY and CDR2 SVGAGI. The CDR3 totals 13 residues. Deletions cut 8 bases from V and 3 bases from J, with 11 bases between. As DNA, the CDR3 is TGTGCCAGCGGGACTGCACACAATCAGCCCCAGCATTTT. It yields the protein CASGTAHNQPQHF.

This rearrangement joins TRBV15 to TRBJ2-1, with D possibly TRBD2 on 5 matching bases. The CDR3 runs 14 residues. V lost 1 base, J lost 10 bases, and 14 bases lay in between. Germline CDR1 LNHNV, CDR2 YYDKDF (reference sequence). The CDR3 nucleotides read TGTGCCACCAGCAGAGGGACGGGATCGAGGGAGCAGTTCTTC. Its translation: CATSRGTGSREQFF.

This rearrangement joins TRBV6-1 to TRBJ2-2; 7 positions match TRBD2. The germline V gene encodes CDR1 MNHNS and CDR2 SASEGT. V lost 3 bases and J lost 3; bases outside the gene matches: 10. The CDR3 has 17 residues. The CDR3 region has the DNA TGTGCCAGCAGTGATAGTGCTCGCGGGAGATACACCGGGGAGCTGTTTTTT. Translated, it gives CASSDSARGRYTGELFF.

The rearrangement links TRBV7-9 to TRBJ2-3, with D perhaps matching TRBD2 (5 bases). The CDR3 has 17 amino acids. From germline, CDR1 is SEHNR and CDR2 FQNEAQ (reference sequence). The V gene lost 5 bases and the J gene lost 4 bases, with 22 bases spanning the gap. The CDR3 DNA reads as TGTGCCAGCAGCCCCTCCGGGGTAAGGAGCCGAGCAGATACGCAGTATTTT. Translated, it gives CASSPSGVRSRADTQYF.

The CDR3 is CASRRVSGVSSYNEQFF. The DNA for the CDR3 is TGTGCCAGCAGGCGGGTTAGCGGGGTTTCTTCCTACAATGAGCAGTTCTTC. The rearrangement uses TRBV27 and TRBJ2-1, with 8 bases identical to TRBD2. Trimming removed 6 bases from V and 1 base from J; junction bases left unmatched: 11. Germline CDR1 reads MNHEY; CDR2 reads SMNVEV (reference sequence). The CDR3 totals 17 residues.

This sequence joins TRBV27 and TRBJ1-1; no definite D call. CDR1 and CDR2 (germline): MNHEY, SMNVEV (reference sequence). The CDR3 length is 16 residues. V was cut by 1 base and J by 1 base, with 13 bases left in between. CDR3 residues: CASSLLTGKGNTEAFF. CDR3 in DNA: TGTGCCAGCAGTTTATTAACGGGGAAGGGGAACACTGAAGCTTTCTTT.

V gene TRBV5-1 combines with J gene TRBJ2-3; perhaps TRBD2 as D (6 bases). There are 15 residues in the CDR3. Trimming removed 8 bases from V and 0 bases from J, with 16 bases in between. Germline-derived CDR1 and CDR2 are SGHRS and YFSETQ. The CDR3: CASQRTKDSTDTQYF. CDR3 nucleotide sequence: TGCGCCAGTCAGAGGACTAAAGATAGCACAGATACGCAGTATTTT.

The chain employs TRBV5-1 and TRBJ1-4, with TRBD1 identical over 7 bases. The trim removed 0 bases at V and 8 bases at J, leaving 4 bases unmatched. CDR1 is SGHRS and CDR2 is YFSETQ in the germline V gene. This CDR3 has 14 residues. CDR3 sequence reads: CASSLEGRGEKLFF. As DNA, the CDR3 is TGCGCCAGCAGCTTGGAGGGCAGGGGGGAAAAACTGTTTTTT.